The 17 T cell receptor beta chains given below trace back to one sample, sequenced in a study of T cell responses to AZD1222 COVID-19 vaccine. TCRdb's copy holds only in-frame clones and misses some; the assay was immunoSEQ multiplex PCR. The repertoire has about 150,000 clones, 85% to 90% of them found once; the top ten carry 5.1%. Sequenced material: peripheral blood, taken 28 days after the second AZD1222 dose. The receptors shown here come from an adult who received the AZD1222 COVID-19 vaccine.

This clone occurred once. The genes are TRBV28 and TRBJ1-2, with a possible D match to TRBD1 (5 bases). Trimming stripped 5 bases from V and 8 bases from J, with 18 bases between. From germline, CDR1 is MDHEN and CDR2 SYDVKM. CDR3 size: 14 residues. The CDR3 loop is CASSPGWGSGGYTF. DNA of the CDR3: TGTGCCAGCAGTCCGGGGTGGGGGTCGGGAGGCTACACCTTC.

The V gene is TRBV27, the J gene TRBJ1-1, with D maybe TRBD1 (5 bases). The length of the CDR3 is 16 residues. Germline V gene sequence: CDR1 MNHEY, CDR2 SMNVEV (reference sequence). The V and J ends lost 3 bases and 1 base respectively, with 15 bases between them. The CDR3 spells CASSLWGETKNTEAFF. The CDR3 DNA sequence: TGTGCCAGCAGTTTGTGGGGGGAGACGAAGAACACTGAAGCTTTCTTT.

This chain connects TRBV7-9 to TRBJ2-2; maybe TRBD2 (6 bases). CDR3 length equals 14 residues. V was trimmed by 5 bases and J by 3 bases, leaving 10 bases between them. Germline V gene lookup returns CDR1 SEHNR and CDR2 FQNEAQ (reference sequence). CDR3 DNA sequence: TGTGCCAGCAGCGTACGCGGGGACACCGGGGAGCTGTTTTTT. This gives the protein CASSVRGDTGELFF. Based on the CDR3 plus reference TRBV7-9 and TRBJ2-2, the full variable domain is DTGVSQNPRHKITKRGQNVTFRCDPISEHNRLYWYRQTLGQGPEFLTYFQNEAQLEKSRLLSDRFSAERPKGSFSTLEIQRTEQGDSAMYLCASSVRGDTGELFFGEGSRLTVL.

CDR3 residues: CASSTRTGGVGYTF. The CDR3 DNA reads as TGTGCCAGTAGTACCCGGACAGGAGGGGTTGGCTACACCTTC. The chain is built from TRBV19 and TRBJ1-2; TRBD1 matches at 7 bases. J lost 7 bases, V lost 4 bases, and 9 bases had no gene match. The CDR3 is made up of 14 amino acids. Germline lookup yields CDR1 LNHDA and CDR2 SQIVND (reference sequence). The full variable domain, its missing parts supplied by reference TRBV19 and TRBJ1-2, is DGGITQSPKYLFRKEGQNVTLSCEQNLNHDAMYWYRQDPGQGLRLIYYSQIVNDFQKGDIAEGYSVSREKKESFPLTVTSAQKNPTAFYLCASSTRTGGVGYTFGSGTRLTVV.

The chain is built from TRBV5-1 and TRBJ1-4; 9 bases are a match to TRBD1. Per germline, CDR1 SGHRS and CDR2 YFSETQ. V lost 2 bases and J lost 8; bases outside the gene matches: 7. This CDR3 comprises 15 residues. CDR3 nucleotides: TGCGCCAGCAGCTTCGGGGGACAGGGCGGCGAAAAACTGTTTTTT. Translation: CASSFGGQGGEKLFF.

A single count supports this clone. The chain recombines TRBV7-2 with TRBJ2-7; 9 bases are shared with TRBD1. The ends lost 3 bases at V and 6 bases at J; junction bases unmatched: 6. This CDR3 has 14 amino acids. Germline CDR1 reads SGHTA; CDR2 reads FQGNSA. This chain's CDR3 is CASSLGTGLSEQYF. As DNA, the CDR3 is TGTGCCAGCAGCTTGGGGACAGGGTTAAGCGAGCAGTACTTC. The complete variable domain, with remaining parts taken from reference TRBV7-2 and TRBJ2-7, reads GAGVSQSPSNKVTEKGKDVELRCDPISGHTALYWYRQSLGQGLEFLIYFQGNSAPDKSGLPSDRFSAERTGGSVSTLTIQRTQQEDSAVYLCASSLGTGLSEQYFGPGTRLTVT.

This clone was detected once. The chain uses TRBV4-1 and TRBJ1-3, with D unclear. V lost 3 bases to trimming and J lost 0 bases, with 15 bases between them. CDR3 length: 17 amino acids. From germline, CDR1 is MGHRA and CDR2 YSYEKL. CDR3 sequence (DNA): TGCGCCAGCAGCCAGGGAGCGCCAGCTCGCTCTGGAAACACCATATATTTT. It is translated as CASSQGAPARSGNTIYF.

V gene TRBV19 combines with J gene TRBJ2-3; D assignment may be TRBD1 or TRBD2 (5 bases each). There are 16 residues in the CDR3. Germline CDR1 LNHDA, CDR2 SQIVND (reference sequence). Trimming removed 4 bases at V and 0 bases at J, with 14 bases between. The DNA for the CDR3 is TGTGCCAGTAGTACATCAGGGACCTCTAGCACAGATACGCAGTATTTT. This encodes CASSTSGTSSTDTQYF.

The chain carries TRBV4-1 and TRBJ1-6; D is undetermined. The CDR3 contains 13 residues. V was trimmed by 3 bases and J by 6 bases, leaving 6 bases between them. CDR1 is MGHRA, CDR2 YSYEKL, per germline. The CDR3 is CASSQQRNSPLHF. CDR3 sequence (DNA): TGCGCCAGCAGCCAGCAGCGTAATTCACCCCTCCACTTT.

The V gene is TRBV7-9, the J gene TRBJ2-5, with 12 positions matching TRBD2. V was clipped by 5 bases and J by 8 bases; unmatched bases: 6. Germline V gene lookup returns CDR1 SEHNR and CDR2 FQNEAQ (reference sequence). The CDR3 is made up of 14 amino acids. The CDR3 here is CASSRRLAGVTQYF. CDR3 sequence (DNA): TGTGCCAGCAGCCGAAGACTAGCGGGAGTTACCCAGTACTTC.

V and J are TRBV11-1 and TRBJ2-3; TRBD2 aligns across 8 bases. CDR3 size: 15 residues. Germline assignment: CDR1 SGHAT and CDR2 FQDESV (reference sequence). The V and J ends lost 4 bases and 6 bases, in that order; junction bases with no gene match: 9. The CDR3 nucleotides are TGTGCCAGCAGCTACCTTAGCGGGATCATGGATACGCAGTATTTT. It encodes CASSYLSGIMDTQYF.

The V gene is TRBV7-2, the J gene TRBJ1-1; no clear D. This CDR3 has 13 residues. Looked up from germline, CDR1 is SGHTA and CDR2 is FQGNSA. Trimming cost V 4 bases and J 4 bases, with 10 bases left between them. The CDR3: CASSSSGFTEAFF. DNA of the CDR3: TGTGCCAGCAGCTCCTCCGGGTTCACTGAAGCTTTCTTT.

With regard to this clone: One junction end does not reproduce the germline sequence, and a read error may be involved. The sample contains more than one DNA sequence encoding this CDR3. This sequence joins TRBV10-3 and TRBJ1-1, with D hard to call. This CDR3 region has 13 residues. The V gene's germline CDR1 is ENHRY and CDR2 SYGVKD. In nucleotides, the CDR3 is TGTGCCATCAGCCCGAGGTCTGGCACTGAAGCCTTCTTT. Protein sequence: CAISPRSGTEAFF.

The rearrangement uses TRBV10-3 and TRBJ1-1; D is ambiguous. Germline CDR1 is ENHRY and CDR2 is SYGVKD. The CDR3 loop spans 13 amino acids. Trimming took off 7 bases at V and 3 bases at J, with 12 bases between the two ends. The CDR3 loop reads CAIKSEPHTEAFF. The CDR3 DNA is TGTGCCATCAAGTCTGAGCCTCACACTGAAGCTTTCTTT.

This sequence joins TRBV27 and TRBJ2-1, with a tentative D call TRBD1 (6 bases). CDR1 MNHEY and CDR2 SMNVEV come from the germline V gene (reference sequence). The CDR3 has 15 residues. The V end was cut by 4 bases, the J end by 5 bases, with 15 bases between. The CDR3 nucleotides read TGTGCCAGCAGTTACCCCCAGGGGCGAAACAATGAGCAGTTCTTC. This translates into CASSYPQGRNNEQFF.

This chain connects TRBV4-2 to TRBJ2-5, with 8 bases aligning to TRBD1. CDR3 length equals 15 residues. J was trimmed by 3 bases and V by 4 bases; bases with no gene match: 7. Germline CDR1 LGHNA, CDR2 YNFKEQ. This CDR3 is CASSPSGGGEETQYF. CDR3 nucleotide sequence: TGTGCCAGCAGCCCGTCAGGGGGCGGGGAAGAGACCCAGTACTTC.

This clone was observed a single time. The chain recombines TRBV6-5 with TRBJ1-6; 8 bases match TRBD1. Germline lookup yields CDR1 MNHEY and CDR2 SVGAGI. The length of the CDR3 is 13 residues. J lost 6 bases, V lost 7 bases, and 2 bases had no gene match. DNA of the CDR3: TGTGCCAGCAAGACAGGGGCTAATTCACCCCTCCACTTT. Protein product: CASKTGANSPLHF.